This is a list of T cell receptor beta chains from one sample in a study of blood T cell repertoires in COVID-19. The assay was immunoSEQ multiplex PCR, and TCRdb's table has in-frame clones only and misses some. The table shows about 240,000 clones, with roughly 87% occurring only once. The source material was peripheral blood. The source of these receptors is a man between 60 and 70 years old who had recovered from COVID-19. Both conserved end residues are part of each CDR3. D genes are given only for firm matches. Rows may omit the clone size; those that give it use once, few, many or a size class.

j_call: TRBJ2-2; clone_size: .; v_call: TRBV6-5; d_call: .; cdr3_aa: CASRPRGGELFF; cdr3_nt: TGTGCCAGCAGGCCTCGGGGCGGGGAGCTGTTTTTT
j_call: TRBJ2-1; clone_size: .; v_call: TRBV11-2; d_call: .; cdr3_aa: CASSLVSVGEQFF; cdr3_nt: TGTGCCAGCAGCTTAGTTAGTGTTGGTGAGCAGTTCTTC
j_call: TRBJ2-1; clone_size: .; v_call: TRBV4-2; d_call: TRBD2; cdr3_aa: CASSQDRGAGLVYNEQFF; cdr3_nt: TGTGCCAGCAGCCAAGATCGGGGAGCTGGACTAGTCTACAATGAGCAGTTCTTC
j_call: TRBJ2-7; clone_size: once; v_call: TRBV10-2; d_call: .; cdr3_aa: CASRSPGGTYEQYF; cdr3_nt: TGCGCCAGCAGGTCCCCCGGGGGAACCTACGAGCAGTACTTC
j_call: TRBJ1-4; clone_size: .; v_call: TRBV2; d_call: TRBD1; cdr3_aa: CASSGTGDEKLFF; cdr3_nt: TGTGCCAGCAGTGGGACAGGGGATGAAAAACTGTTTTTT
j_call: TRBJ2-7; clone_size: .; v_call: TRBV7-9; d_call: .; cdr3_aa: CASSSTGGDYEQYF; cdr3_nt: TGTGCCAGCAGCTCTACAGGGGGGGACTACGAGCAGTACTTC
j_call: TRBJ2-7; clone_size: .; v_call: TRBV7-9; d_call: TRBD2; cdr3_aa: CASSFIREGEQYF; cdr3_nt: TGTGCCAGCAGCTTCATCAGGGAGGGCGAGCAGTACTTC
j_call: TRBJ2-7; clone_size: .; v_call: TRBV30; d_call: .; cdr3_aa: CAWSVRGYLGNEQYF; cdr3_nt: TGTGCCTGGAGTGTACGCGGTTATTTAGGAAACGAGCAGTACTTC
j_call: TRBJ2-7; clone_size: .; v_call: TRBV12-5; d_call: TRBD2; cdr3_aa: CASGLYLAGGPSYEQYF; cdr3_nt: TGTGCTAGTGGTTTGTACTTAGCGGGGGGACCCTCCTACGAGCAGTACTTC
j_call: TRBJ2-7; clone_size: .; v_call: TRBV3-1/TRBV3-2; d_call: TRBD1; cdr3_aa: CASSVPGQASYEQYF; cdr3_nt: TGTGCCAGCAGCGTCCCGGGACAGGCCTCCTACGAGCAGTACTTC
j_call: TRBJ2-2; clone_size: .; v_call: TRBV5-1; d_call: TRBD2; cdr3_aa: CASSFGSGGVGELFF; cdr3_nt: TGCGCCAGCAGCTTCGGTAGCGGGGGAGTCGGGGAGCTGTTTTTT
j_call: TRBJ2-1; clone_size: .; v_call: TRBV27; d_call: TRBD2; cdr3_aa: CASSLWRGGFNNEQFF; cdr3_nt: TGTGCCAGCAGTTTATGGCGGGGGGGATTCAACAATGAGCAGTTCTTC
j_call: TRBJ1-2; clone_size: .; v_call: TRBV3-1/TRBV3-2; d_call: TRBD1; cdr3_aa: CASSQAWAGGSYGYTF; cdr3_nt: TGTGCCAGCAGCCAAGCTTGGGCAGGGGGGAGCTATGGCTACACCTTC
j_call: TRBJ1-2; clone_size: .; v_call: TRBV11-2; d_call: .; cdr3_aa: CASSLGRVDGYTF; cdr3_nt: TGTGCCAGCAGCTTAGGCAGGGTGGATGGCTACACCTTC
j_call: TRBJ1-1; clone_size: .; v_call: TRBV5-6; d_call: TRBD1; cdr3_aa: CASTHSIPRQGRNTEAFF; cdr3_nt: TGTGCCAGCACCCATTCCATCCCCCGACAGGGAAGGAACACTGAAGCTTTCTTT
j_call: TRBJ1-2; clone_size: .; v_call: TRBV18; d_call: TRBD1; cdr3_aa: CASSSQGDGYTF; cdr3_nt: TGTGCCAGCTCATCCCAGGGGGATGGCTACACCTTC
j_call: TRBJ1-6; clone_size: .; v_call: TRBV11-2; d_call: .; cdr3_aa: CASSFAGRHNSPLHF; cdr3_nt: TGTGCCAGCAGCTTCGCGGGGAGACATAATTCACCCCTCCACTTT
j_call: TRBJ1-1; clone_size: few; v_call: TRBV5-1; d_call: .; cdr3_aa: CASSLQGGALNTEAFF; cdr3_nt: TGCGCCAGCAGTTTACAGGGAGGGGCCCTGAACACTGAAGCTTTCTTT
j_call: TRBJ2-7; clone_size: few; v_call: TRBV7-8; d_call: .; cdr3_aa: CASGRQSYEQYF; cdr3_nt: TGTGCCAGCGGCCGACAGTCCTACGAGCAGTACTTC
j_call: TRBJ2-5; clone_size: few; v_call: TRBV5-1; d_call: TRBD2; cdr3_aa: CASSFSGGAGETQYF; cdr3_nt: TGCGCCAGCAGCTTTAGCGGGGGGGCCGGGGAGACCCAGTACTTC
j_call: TRBJ1-1; clone_size: .; v_call: TRBV29-1; d_call: .; cdr3_aa: CSVHGQPNTEAFF; cdr3_nt: TGCAGCGTTCACGGACAGCCGAACACTGAAGCTTTCTTT
j_call: TRBJ1-1; clone_size: .; v_call: TRBV9; d_call: TRBD1; cdr3_aa: CASSVGDRGRIGEAFF; cdr3_nt: TGTGCCAGCAGCGTAGGGGACAGGGGGCGAATAGGTGAAGCTTTCTTT
j_call: TRBJ2-2; clone_size: .; v_call: TRBV28; d_call: .; cdr3_aa: CASKGAGELFF; cdr3_nt: TGTGCCAGCAAAGGGGCCGGGGAGCTGTTTTTT
j_call: TRBJ2-3; clone_size: .; v_call: TRBV9; d_call: TRBD2; cdr3_aa: CASSVGNSGGGDTQYF; cdr3_nt: TGTGCCAGCAGCGTAGGGAATAGCGGGGGTGGAGATACGCAGTATTTT
j_call: TRBJ1-2; clone_size: .; v_call: TRBV12-3/TRBV12-4; d_call: .; cdr3_aa: CASSFSGSGYTF; cdr3_nt: TGTGCCAGCAGTTTTTCGGGGAGCGGCTACACCTTC
j_call: TRBJ1-5; clone_size: .; v_call: TRBV5-5; d_call: TRBD1; cdr3_aa: CASSPQQGPGGNQPQHF; cdr3_nt: TGTGCCAGCAGCCCACAACAGGGGCCTGGGGGCAATCAGCCCCAGCATTTT
j_call: TRBJ1-2; clone_size: once; v_call: TRBV19; d_call: TRBD1; cdr3_aa: CASSIVLAGGYGYTF; cdr3_nt: TGTGCCAGTAGTATAGTCCTGGCAGGGGGCTATGGCTACACCTTC
j_call: TRBJ1-2; clone_size: .; v_call: TRBV9; d_call: .; cdr3_aa: CASEPHPGYYGYTF; cdr3_nt: TGTGCCAGCGAACCCCACCCAGGATATTATGGCTACACCTTC
j_call: TRBJ1-5; clone_size: .; v_call: TRBV7-2; d_call: .; cdr3_aa: CASSLEAGETPQHF; cdr3_nt: TGTGCCAGCAGCTTAGAGGCAGGGGAAACGCCCCAGCATTTT
j_call: TRBJ2-7; clone_size: .; v_call: TRBV2; d_call: TRBD1; cdr3_aa: CASTRGQGKAYEQYF; cdr3_nt: TGTGCCAGCACCCGGGGACAGGGGAAGGCCTACGAGCAGTACTTC
j_call: TRBJ2-3; clone_size: few; v_call: TRBV10-3; d_call: TRBD2; cdr3_aa: CAISESRLAGGHSQYF; cdr3_nt: TGTGCCATCAGTGAGTCGAGACTAGCGGGGGGCCACTCGCAGTATTTT
j_call: TRBJ1-1; clone_size: once; v_call: TRBV27; d_call: TRBD1; cdr3_aa: CASSKDRGVLPEAFF; cdr3_nt: TGTGCCAGCAGTAAGGACAGGGGGGTACTACCTGAAGCTTTCTTT
j_call: TRBJ2-3; clone_size: .; v_call: TRBV5-1; d_call: .; cdr3_aa: CASSLGQGGADTQYF; cdr3_nt: TGCGCCAGCAGCTTAGGGCAGGGCGGCGCAGATACGCAGTATTTT
j_call: TRBJ1-1; clone_size: .; v_call: TRBV6-4; d_call: TRBD1; cdr3_aa: CAYWKLQGAGTEAFF; cdr3_nt: TGTGCCTACTGGAAACTACAGGGGGCGGGTACTGAAGCTTTCTTT
j_call: TRBJ2-1; clone_size: .; v_call: TRBV9; d_call: TRBD2; cdr3_aa: CASSAGGGVGLFF; cdr3_nt: TGTGCCAGCAGCGCCGGCGGGGGGGTAGGATTGTTCTTC
j_call: TRBJ1-2; clone_size: .; v_call: TRBV6-5; d_call: .; cdr3_aa: CASSPRVSGYTF; cdr3_nt: TGTGCCAGCAGCCCGAGGGTCTCTGGCTACACCTTC
j_call: TRBJ1-5; clone_size: .; v_call: TRBV2; d_call: .; cdr3_aa: CASGGTGGQPQHF; cdr3_nt: TGTGCCAGCGGAGGGACGGGGGGTCAGCCCCAGCATTTT
j_call: TRBJ2-3; clone_size: once; v_call: TRBV5-1; d_call: TRBD1; cdr3_aa: CASSPGTGGTDTQYF; cdr3_nt: TGCGCCAGCAGCCCCGGGACAGGGGGAACAGATACGCAGTATTTT
j_call: TRBJ2-7; clone_size: .; v_call: TRBV10-3; d_call: TRBD2; cdr3_aa: CAISYDQRGYEQYF; cdr3_nt: TGTGCCATCAGCTACGATCAGCGGGGGTACGAGCAGTACTTC
j_call: TRBJ1-6; clone_size: once; v_call: TRBV7-6; d_call: TRBD1; cdr3_aa: CASSRSRTGGGSPLHF; cdr3_nt: TGTGCCAGCAGCCGATCCAGGACAGGGGGGGGTTCACCCCTCCACTTT